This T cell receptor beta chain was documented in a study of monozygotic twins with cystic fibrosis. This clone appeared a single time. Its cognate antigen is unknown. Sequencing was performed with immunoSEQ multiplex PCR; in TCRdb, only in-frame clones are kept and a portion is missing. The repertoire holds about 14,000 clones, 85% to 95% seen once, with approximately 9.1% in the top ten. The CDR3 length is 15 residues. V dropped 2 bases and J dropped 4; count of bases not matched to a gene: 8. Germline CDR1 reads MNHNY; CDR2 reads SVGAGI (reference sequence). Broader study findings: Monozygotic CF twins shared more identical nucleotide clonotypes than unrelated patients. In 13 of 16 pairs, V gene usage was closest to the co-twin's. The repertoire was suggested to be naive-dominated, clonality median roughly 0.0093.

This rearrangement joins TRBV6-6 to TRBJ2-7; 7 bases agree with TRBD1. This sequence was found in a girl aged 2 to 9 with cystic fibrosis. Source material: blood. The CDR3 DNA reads TGTGCCAGCAGTTACGGTGCAGGGGGTGGGTACGAGCAGTACTTC. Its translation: CASSYGAGGGYEQYF.